This T cell receptor (beta chain) emerged from a study of cytomegalovirus exposure and HLA in healthy donors. Sequenced by immunoSEQ multiplex PCR; TCRdb stores in-frame clones only, minus some. The table lists about 140,000 clones, around 88% of them singletons. The germline V gene encodes CDR1 MNHEY and CDR2 SMNVEV (reference sequence). Trimming pared 5 bases from V and 8 bases from J, leaving 15 bases between. This CDR3 is built from 13 residues. The chain has TRBV27 and TRBJ1-2, with D possibly matching TRBD1 (6 bases). This sequence originates from a woman aged 18-35 years in good health and CMV-seropositive. The specimen was PBMCs. The DNA for the CDR3 is TGTGCCAGCAGTGCACAGGGTTGGGGGGGCTACACCTTC. It yields the protein CASSAQGWGGYTF.